These T cell receptor beta chains were read from a single sample in a study of cytomegalovirus exposure and HLA in healthy donors. Method: immunoSEQ multiplex PCR; TCRdb's copy keeps in-frame clones and lacks some. Of about 150,000 clones listed, 75% to 90% are singletons. Sequenced input: PBMCs. The receptors were gathered from a woman aged 18-35 years in good health and CMV-seronegative. CDR3s include the opening cysteine and the closing phenylalanine or tryptophan. The D gene is left open where the match is weak. Only part of the rows carry a size: once, few, many, or a class if the clone is expanded.

V	J	size	D	DNA	CDR3
TRBV28	TRBJ2-7	-	-	TGTGCCAGCAGCGACAGATACGAGCAGTACTTC	CASSDRYEQYF
TRBV12-1	TRBJ1-1	once	-	TGTGCCAGCAGCCCGGGACAGGGAAAGCACACTGAAGCTTTCTTT	CASSPGQGKHTEAFF
TRBV6-5	TRBJ1-4	-	-	TGTGCCAGCAGTTACTCCCGGGAGCCCAATCGTGAAAAACTGTTTTTT	CASSYSREPNREKLFF
TRBV5-1	TRBJ1-2	-	-	TGCGCCAGCAGCCCCTTGTCCCCGGAGACTAACTATGGCTACACCTTC	CASSPLSPETNYGYTF
TRBV5-8	TRBJ2-7	-	TRBD1	TGTGCCAGCAGCTCCCGGGACAGAACGTTCTACGAGCAGTACTTC	CASSSRDRTFYEQYF
TRBV4-1	TRBJ2-1	-	-	TGCGCCAGCAGCCAAGAAGATCTCGGGGTAGTCAATGAGCAGTTCTTC	CASSQEDLGVVNEQFF
TRBV7-9	TRBJ2-1	-	TRBD1	TGTGCCAGCAGCTTATCCGGGACAGGGGAACATGAGCAGTTCTTC	CASSLSGTGEHEQFF
TRBV5-1	TRBJ2-5	-	-	TGCGCCAGCAGCTTCGGGGGGCGCGAAGAGACCCAGTACTTC	CASSFGGREETQYF
TRBV2	TRBJ2-7	-	TRBD1	TGTGCCAGCAGTGATGCCGGGACAGTATCCCGAGGGCAGTACTTC	CASSDAGTVSRGQYF
TRBV14	TRBJ2-7	-	TRBD2	TGTGCCAGCAGCCTAAGCGGGAGGGTTGGTGAGCAGTACTTC	CASSLSGRVGEQYF
TRBV7-3	TRBJ2-2	-	TRBD2	TGTGCCAGCAGCCTCGGACTAGCGTCCACCGGGGAGCTGTTTTTT	CASSLGLASTGELFF
TRBV5-1	TRBJ1-1	-	-	TGCGCCAGCAGTCCTACCACAGGGAACACTGAAGCTTTCTTT	CASSPTTGNTEAFF
TRBV28	TRBJ1-2	-	-	TGTGCCAGCACCCCAGACAGGTCTAACTATGGCTACACCTTC	CASTPDRSNYGYTF
TRBV5-6	TRBJ1-2	-	TRBD1	TGTGCCAGCAGCTTGGAGGACAGGGGGCAAGGCTATGGCTACACCTTC	CASSLEDRGQGYGYTF
TRBV6-5	TRBJ1-1	once	-	TGTGCCAGCAGCGGACAGCTGAACACTGAAGCTTTCTTT	CASSGQLNTEAFF
TRBV29-1	TRBJ2-2	-	-	TGCAGCGCGCCGGAGGCCACCGGGGAGCTGTTTTTT	CSAPEATGELFF
TRBV6-5	TRBJ1-1	few	-	TGTGCCAGCGGAGCGAGACAGGAAGGCACTGAAGCTTTCTTT	CASGARQEGTEAFF
TRBV13	TRBJ2-5	-	TRBD2	TGTGCCAGCAGCCTAGCGGGGGGCCCTGCAACCGAGACCCAGTACTTC	CASSLAGGPATETQYF
TRBV19	TRBJ1-5	-	-	TGTGCCAGTACCTTTCAGGGTATGTCAAGCAATCAGCCCCAGCATTTT	CASTFQGMSSNQPQHF
TRBV19	TRBJ2-1	-	-	TGTGCCAGTAGTTTACAGGGCATATCCTACAATGAGCAGTTCTTC	CASSLQGISYNEQFF
TRBV15	TRBJ2-7	once	TRBD2	TGTGCCACCGCGCTCGGGAGGAGCTACGAGCAGTACTTC	CATALGRSYEQYF
TRBV5-1	TRBJ2-1	-	TRBD1	TGCGCCAGCAGCTTGTTCACAGGGGGGTCCTACAATGAGCAGTTCTTC	CASSLFTGGSYNEQFF
TRBV28	TRBJ1-5	-	-	TGTGCCAGCAGTTCCTCACAGGGCAGCAATCAGCCCCAGCATTTT	CASSSSQGSNQPQHF
TRBV9	TRBJ2-3	-	-	TGTGCCAGCAGCTCCCGGACAACTAGCACAGATACGCAGTATTTT	CASSSRTTSTDTQYF
TRBV19	TRBJ1-4	-	-	TGTGCCAGTAGTCCCCAAAGCCATGGAGGTGAAAAACTGTTTTTT	CASSPQSHGGEKLFF
TRBV2	TRBJ2-3	once	-	TGTGCCAGCAGTGAGTCAGGGAGCACAGATACGCAGTATTTT	CASSESGSTDTQYF
TRBV7-9	TRBJ1-4	-	-	TGTGCCAGCAGGGGGAGAGAAAAACTGTTTTTT	CASRGREKLFF
TRBV7-6	TRBJ1-1	once	TRBD1	TGTGCCAGCAGCTTACAGGGGGCAAACACTGAAGCTTTCTTT	CASSLQGANTEAFF
TRBV5-4	TRBJ2-1	-	-	TGTGCCAGCAGTCCAGGGGTCAATGAGCAGTTCTTC	CASSPGVNEQFF
TRBV5-1	TRBJ2-5	once	-	TGCGCCAGCCACGAGGCCGAGACCCAGTACTTC	CASHEAETQYF
TRBV6-4	TRBJ2-2	-	TRBD1	TGTGCCAGCAGTAGGACAGGGGACACCGGGGAGCTGTTTTTT	CASSRTGDTGELFF
TRBV27	TRBJ2-3	-	-	TGTGCCAGCAGTTTACAGGCGACAGATACGCAGTATTTT	CASSLQATDTQYF
TRBV7-9	TRBJ1-2	once	-	TGTGCCAGCAGCTTGCAGGGCGGCTACACCTTC	CASSLQGGYTF
TRBV9	TRBJ1-1	-	-	TGTGCCAGCAGCGTAGTTTGGGGTCAGGGGAGCACTGAAGCTTTCTTT	CASSVVWGQGSTEAFF
TRBV6-6	TRBJ2-7	-	TRBD2	TGTGCCAGCAGCCCAAGAACCAGCGGGAGAGGATACGAGCAGTACTTC	CASSPRTSGRGYEQYF
TRBV4-2	TRBJ2-7	-	TRBD2	TGTGCCAGCAGCCAGGGCGCGGGGGTTACGTACTTC	CASSQGAGVTYF
TRBV10-3	TRBJ2-3	-	TRBD1	TGTGCCATCAGTAAGGACAGGGCAGCAGATACGCAGTATTTT	CAISKDRAADTQYF
TRBV10-1	TRBJ2-1	-	TRBD2	TGCGCCAGCAGTAAGGGCGGGAGGGTTGGAACTAATGAGCAGTTCTTC	CASSKGGRVGTNEQFF
TRBV28	TRBJ1-1	-	TRBD1	TGTGCCAGCAGTTTATGGCAGGGGGCAGGCACTGAAGCTTTCTTT	CASSLWQGAGTEAFF
TRBV7-8	TRBJ1-1	-	-	TGTGCCAGCAGCACTCCAAACCCGAACACTGAAGCTTTCTTT	CASSTPNPNTEAFF
TRBV7-9	TRBJ2-7	once	TRBD2	TGTGCCAGCAGCTCCGGGACTAGCGGGGCCCTAGGACCCGGCGAGCAGTACTTC	CASSSGTSGALGPGEQYF
TRBV5-1	TRBJ2-6	-	-	TGCGCCAGCAGCTTAAGCCCTTCTGGGGCCAACGTCCTGACTTTC	CASSLSPSGANVLTF
TRBV6-5	TRBJ2-2	-	-	TGTGCCAGCAGTTACTCAATATCCGGGGAGCTGTTTTTT	CASSYSISGELFF
TRBV27	TRBJ1-1	-	-	TGTGCCAGCAGCCCCGGTATGAACACTGAAGCTTTCTTT	CASSPGMNTEAFF
TRBV6-1	TRBJ1-1	-	TRBD1	TGTGCCAGCAGTAGCCCAGGGGGCGGGACTGAAGCTTTCTTT	CASSSPGGGTEAFF